The next 15 T cell receptor beta chains were all read from a single sample in a study of blood T cells in healthy people across ages. The use of a sample-barcoded 5' primer and a J-beta primer mix characterized a second PCR of about 6 to 12 cycles. In TCRdb, the 5' RACE reads were re-called with MiXCR into one record per CDR3 protein. This sample has around 1.5 million distinct CDR3 sequences, with around 36% found just once. The sample comprised blood. These receptors were obtained from a young woman in good health.

This clonotype was detected a few times. The chain carries TRBV6-2 or TRBV6-3 and TRBJ2-7; D remains ambiguous. Trimming removed 5 bases at V and 1 base at J, with 12 bases between. Germline CDR1 MNHEY, CDR2 SVGEGT. The CDR3 is 14 residues long. CDR3 bases: TGTGCCAGCAGTACCCTTGGGGTGTCCTACGAGCAGTACTTC. Protein sequence: CASSTLGVSYEQYF.

The V call is TRBV15, the J call TRBJ1-1, with a possible D match to TRBD1 (5 bases). This CDR3 is built from 16 residues. The germline gives CDR1 LNHNV, CDR2 YYDKDF (reference sequence). Trimming removed 0 bases from V and 4 bases from J, with 15 bases in between. The CDR3 sequence is CATSRDLRRGGTEAFF. CDR3 nucleotide sequence: TGTGCCACCAGCAGAGATTTGAGGAGGGGAGGCACTGAAGCTTTCTTT.

This rearrangement joins TRBV20-1 to TRBJ2-7; 7 positions agree with TRBD2. Looked up from germline, CDR1 is DFQATT and CDR2 is SNEGSKA (reference sequence). The CDR3 has 16 residues. The V gene end was trimmed by 2 bases and the J gene end by 5 bases; junction bases not matched to a gene: 15. The CDR3 coding sequence is TGCAGTGCTAGACCGAGCGGGACTTCCTTCACCCACGAGCAGTACTTC. Residues: CSARPSGTSFTHEQYF.

V usage is TRBV28 and J usage is TRBJ2-7; 10 nucleotides match TRBD2. Germline V gives CDR1 MDHEN, CDR2 SYDVKM. CDR3 length: 15 amino acids. After removal of 7 bases from V and 2 bases from J, the junction contained 8 bases not matched to a gene. The DNA for the CDR3 is TGTGCCAGCACAGGGCTAGCGGGAGCCCCCTACGAGCAGTACTTC. The encoded protein is CASTGLAGAPYEQYF. Variable domain in full (rest from reference TRBV28 and TRBJ2-7): DVKVTQSSRYLVKRTGEKVFLECVQDMDHENMFWYRQDPGLGLRLIYFSYDVKMKEKGDIPEGYSVSREKKERFSLILESASTNQTSMYLCASTGLAGAPYEQYFGPGTRLTVT.

This clonotype occurred a few times. V gene TRBV10-3 combines with J gene TRBJ2-3; no clear D gene. Germline lookup yields CDR1 ENHRY and CDR2 SYGVKD. This CDR3 has 15 amino acids. The ends were cut back, 7 bases at V and 0 bases at J, with 14 bases in the middle. CDR3: CAITREPSSTDTQYF. DNA for the CDR3: TGTGCCATCACAAGAGAGCCGTCTAGCACAGATACGCAGTATTTT.

V and J are TRBV7-9 and TRBJ2-7; a possible D gene is TRBD2 (6 bases). CDR1 SEHNR and CDR2 FQNEAQ come from the germline V gene (reference sequence). The CDR3 loop spans 14 amino acids. Trimming pared 7 bases from V and 1 base from J, leaving 14 bases between. CDR3 sequence reads: CASTLSGNSYEQYF. CDR3 nucleotides: TGTGCCAGCACCCTTAGCGGTAATTCCTACGAGCAGTACTTC.

This chain links TRBV15 with TRBJ2-7, with TRBD2 matching over 7 bases. Germline CDR1 is LNHNV and CDR2 is YYDKDF (reference sequence). This CDR3 contains 14 residues. V lost 0 bases to trimming and J lost 4 bases; unmatched junction nucleotides: 3. Here the CDR3 DNA reads TGTGCCACCAGCAGAGATCGGCGGGGGTACGAGCAGTACTTC. It codes for CATSRDRRGYEQYF.

This chain links TRBV5-5 with TRBJ1-2; the D gene is possibly TRBD1 (5 bases). Germline V gene lookup returns CDR1 SGHKS and CDR2 YYEKEE (reference sequence). The CDR3 extends over 15 amino acids. With 1 base removed from V and 7 bases from J, the gap between germline ends came to 17 bases. CDR3 residues: CASSLWLDNQTGYTF. The CDR3, as DNA: TGTGCCAGCAGCTTGTGGTTGGACAACCAGACTGGCTACACCTTC.

In its sample, this clonotype was seen a few times. This chain joins TRBV30 and TRBJ2-3; D call uncertain. Trimming pared 5 bases from V and 2 bases from J, leaving 8 bases between. The CDR3 is 12 residues long. Germline assignment: CDR1 GTSNPN and CDR2 SVGIG (reference sequence). The CDR3 here is CAWGRDTDTQYF. The CDR3 DNA reads TGTGCCTGGGGAAGGGACACAGATACGCAGTATTTT. Together with reference TRBV30 and TRBJ2-3, the CDR3 gives the full variable domain: SQTIHQWPATLVQPVGSPLSLECTVEGTSNPNLYWYRQAAGRGLQLLFYSVGIGQISSEVPQNLSASRPQDRQFILSSKKLLLSDSGFYLCAWGRDTDTQYFGPGTRLTVL.

A few counts support this clonotype. The V and J genes are TRBV20-1 and TRBJ1-1; D is possibly TRBD1 (5 bases). This CDR3 has 13 residues. Per germline, CDR1 DFQATT and CDR2 SNEGSKA (reference sequence). The V and J ends lost 3 bases and 1 base respectively, with 9 bases between them. The CDR3 reads CSARSQGNTEAFF. The CDR3 nucleotides are TGCAGTGCTAGGTCGCAGGGGAACACTGAAGCTTTCTTT.

A remark on this clonotype: Germline and junction disagree at one end, which may indicate a read error. This chain links TRBV20-1 with TRBJ2-5, with D unresolved. This CDR3 comprises 12 residues. Germline CDR1 is DFQATT and CDR2 is SNEGSKA (reference sequence). CDR3 region: CSASKHSYEQYF. The CDR3 bases are TGCAGTGCTAGCAAGCATAGCTATGAGCAGTACTTT.

This clonotype appeared many times. V usage is TRBV4-1 and J usage is TRBJ2-7, with D unclear. The germline V gene has CDR1 MGHRA and CDR2 YSYEKL. There are 14 residues in the CDR3. With 0 bases removed from V and 6 bases from J, the gap between germline ends came to 12 bases. CDR3 in amino acids: CASSQETSIGEQYF. CDR3 nucleotide sequence: TGCGCCAGCAGCCAAGAGACCAGCATCGGCGAGCAGTACTTC.

This clonotype was picked up a small number of times. V usage is TRBV29-1 and J usage is TRBJ2-3, with TRBD2 matching over 12 bases. CDR1 SQVTM and CDR2 ANQGSEA come from the germline V gene. The CDR3 covers 16 residues. V lost 5 bases to trimming and J lost 1 base; unmatched junction nucleotides: 7. The CDR3: CSVRTSGVRGTDTQYF. The CDR3 DNA is TGCAGCGTTCGGACTAGCGGGGTGCGGGGCACAGATACGCAGTATTTT.

The gene calls are TRBV20-1 and TRBJ2-5; 8 bases align to TRBD2. Germline assignment: CDR1 DFQATT and CDR2 SNEGSKA (reference sequence). Trimming cost V 3 bases and J 5 bases; bases outside gene matches: 14. The CDR3 length is 16 residues. CDR3 in amino acids: CSASPKAGAPGETQYF. The CDR3 DNA reads as TGCAGTGCTAGCCCTAAAGCGGGAGCCCCCGGGGAGACCCAGTACTTC.

V is TRBV4-1 and J is TRBJ2-2; TRBD1 is a possible D gene (6 bases). This CDR3 has 16 amino acids. Trimming took off 0 bases at V and 5 bases at J, with 13 bases between the two ends. CDR1 MGHRA and CDR2 YSYEKL come from the germline V gene. CDR3 DNA: TGCGCCAGCAGCCAAGATCGGCAGGGGTGGACCGGGGAGCTGTTTTTT. Its translation: CASSQDRQGWTGELFF.